This T cell receptor beta chain was identified during a study of memory CD4+ T cells and cytomegalovirus serostatus. Libraries were prepared by immunoSEQ multiplex PCR; TCRdb keeps only in-frame clonotypes and omits some of them. The table has 35,000 to 50,000 clones, 75% to 85% seen once. The sort gate was single viable CD3+CD4+CD8-CD45RO+ cells for memory CD4+ T cells. Sample: memory CD4+ T cells from blood. The origin of this receptor is an adult in good health and CMV-seronegative.

CDR3 sequence: CAWSVPLAGGGETQYF. As DNA, the CDR3 is TGTGCCTGGAGTGTACCCCTAGCGGGAGGCGGGGAGACCCAGTACTTC. V gene TRBV30 combines with J gene TRBJ2-5, with 11 bases lining up with TRBD2. There are 16 residues in the CDR3. V gave up 0 bases and J gave up 5 bases; unmatched junction bases: 8. The germline V gene has CDR1 GTSNPN and CDR2 SVGIG (reference sequence).